This TCR beta chain was captured by sequencing in a study of OX40 agonist ivuxolimab in advanced cancers. CDR1 and CDR2 (germline): SGHNT, YYREEE (reference sequence). V shed 10 bases, J shed 1 base, and the junction held 10 bases outside the gene matches. The CDR3 length is 15 residues. This clone has just a few counts. Method: immunoSEQ multiplex PCR; TCRdb's copy keeps in-frame clones and lacks some. The table records 30,000 to 40,000 clones, roughly 80% of them present only once. The sample here was CD4+ or CD8+ T cells sorted from blood, taken in a trial of the OX40 agonist ivuxolimab. The chain recombines TRBV5-4 with TRBJ2-3; 9 positions match TRBD2. The sequence derives from an adult with an advanced solid tumor such as melanoma, head and neck, liver or kidney cancer. CDR3 loop: CAFRGASGGTDTQYF. CDR3 DNA: TGTGCCTTTCGAGGAGCTAGCGGGGGCACAGATACGCAGTATTTT.